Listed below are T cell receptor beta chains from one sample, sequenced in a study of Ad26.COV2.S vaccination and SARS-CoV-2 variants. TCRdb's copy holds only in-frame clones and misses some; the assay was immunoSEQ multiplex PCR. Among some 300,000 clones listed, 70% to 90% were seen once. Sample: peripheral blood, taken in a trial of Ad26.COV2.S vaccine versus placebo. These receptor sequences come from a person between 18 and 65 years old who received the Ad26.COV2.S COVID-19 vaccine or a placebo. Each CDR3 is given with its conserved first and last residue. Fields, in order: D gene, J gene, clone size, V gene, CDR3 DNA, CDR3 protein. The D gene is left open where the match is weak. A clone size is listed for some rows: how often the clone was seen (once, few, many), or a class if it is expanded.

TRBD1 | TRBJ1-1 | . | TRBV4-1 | TGCGCCAGCAGCCAAACAGGACAGGGGTTCCCTGAAGCTTTCTTT | CASSQTGQGFPEAFF
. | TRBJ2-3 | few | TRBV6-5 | TGTGCCAGCAGACCCCTAGCCACAGATACGCAGTATTTT | CASRPLATDTQYF
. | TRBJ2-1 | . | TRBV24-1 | TGTGCCACCAGTGATTTGCTAGGTCCGGCCAATGAGCAGTTCTTC | CATSDLLGPANEQFF
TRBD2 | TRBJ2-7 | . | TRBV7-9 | TGTGCCAGCAGCTCCTTAGCGGGGGTCGACCCCTACGAGCAGTACTTC | CASSSLAGVDPYEQYF
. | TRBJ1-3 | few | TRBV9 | TGTGCCAGCAGCGTAGGTCCGGGAACCTCTGGAAACACCATATATTTT | CASSVGPGTSGNTIYF
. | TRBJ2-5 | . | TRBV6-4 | TGTGCCAGCACTTATAGCCGAGAGACCCAGTACTTC | CASTYSRETQYF
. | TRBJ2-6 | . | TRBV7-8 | TGTGCCAGCAGCTTACACACAGGGTCCGGGGCCAACGTCCTGACTTTC | CASSLHTGSGANVLTF
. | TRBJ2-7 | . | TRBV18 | TGTGCCAGCTCACCAACAGGGAGGACGGGCCGGAGGGACGACGAGCAGTACTTC | CASSPTGRTGRRDDEQYF
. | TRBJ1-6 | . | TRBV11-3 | TGTGCCAGCAGCTCCGGCGGCGGAATCCTCCACTTT | CASSSGGGILHF
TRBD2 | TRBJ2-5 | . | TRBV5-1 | TGCGCCAGCACCGGTAGCGGGGGGTTAGGGGAGACCCAGTACTTC | CASTGSGGLGETQYF
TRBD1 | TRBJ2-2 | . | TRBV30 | TGTGCCTGGAGTGGAAAGGGACAGGGGATCGCCGGGGAGCTGTTTTTT | CAWSGKGQGIAGELFF
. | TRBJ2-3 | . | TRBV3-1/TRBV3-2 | TGTGCCAGCAGCCTAGGACTATCAGATACGCAGTATTTT | CASSLGLSDTQYF
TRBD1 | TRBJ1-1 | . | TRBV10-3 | TGTGCCATCAGTTATACAGGGGGAGGTTCTATGAACACTGAAGCTTTCTTT | CAISYTGGGSMNTEAFF
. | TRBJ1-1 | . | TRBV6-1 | TGTGCCAGCAGTGAGAGGACCCGGACACGCCTGAACGCTTTCTTT | CASSERTRTRLNAFF
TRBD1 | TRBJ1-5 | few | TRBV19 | TGTGCCAGTAGTCCCGTGACAGGGGGTAATCAGCCCCAGCATTTT | CASSPVTGGNQPQHF
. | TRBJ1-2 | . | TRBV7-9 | TGTGCCAGCAGCCCCGATGGCTACACCTTC | CASSPDGYTF